This is a list of T cell receptor beta chains from one sample in a study of blood T cell repertoires in COVID-19. Using immunoSEQ multiplex PCR, the repertoire was profiled, and TCRdb retains in-frame clones only, with some absent. The sample yields roughly 67,000 clones, roughly four fifths seen once. Source material: peripheral blood. These receptors originate from a woman aged 50 to 60 with active or convalescent COVID-19. CDR3s include the opening cysteine and the closing phenylalanine or tryptophan. The order of the fields is V gene, clone size, D gene, J gene, CDR3 DNA, CDR3 protein. The D gene is left open where the match is weak. Clone size is shown for a subset of rows, as once, few, many or a class of expanded clone.

TRBV5-1	NA	NA	TRBJ1-1	TGCGCCAGCAGCTTGAACAGACAATACACTGAAGCTTTCTTT	CASSLNRQYTEAFF
TRBV27	NA	NA	TRBJ2-3	TGTGCCAGCAGTTACAGGGATGGGGGCACAGATACGCAGTATTTT	CASSYRDGGTDTQYF
TRBV9	NA	NA	TRBJ2-7	TGTGCCAGCAGCGTAGGGGCGACAGGAATATACGAGCAGTACTTC	CASSVGATGIYEQYF
TRBV7-6	NA	NA	TRBJ2-1	TGTGCCAGCAGCTTAGTTAGGAGCGATGAGCAGTTCTTC	CASSLVRSDEQFF
TRBV11-2	NA	NA	TRBJ1-6	TGTGCCAGCAGCTTAGTACGGGGCTATAATTCACCCCTCCACTTT	CASSLVRGYNSPLHF
TRBV30	NA	NA	TRBJ1-6	TGTGCCTGGAGCGGGCTCCAGGGAAATTCACCCCTCCACTTT	CAWSGLQGNSPLHF
TRBV27	NA	TRBD1	TRBJ2-7	TGTGCCACCAGGGACAGGGGGCTCTACGAGCAGTACTTC	CATRDRGLYEQYF
TRBV19	NA	NA	TRBJ2-3	TGTGCCAGTAATTTGGGTCTAGTCACAGATACGCAGTATTTT	CASNLGLVTDTQYF
TRBV18	NA	NA	TRBJ1-3	TGTGCCAGCTCACCCGGCGGGGGAAACACCATATATTTT	CASSPGGGNTIYF
TRBV4-1	few	TRBD2	TRBJ2-5	TGCGCCAGCAGCCAAGGGTTGCGGGAGGAGACCCAGTACTTC	CASSQGLREETQYF
TRBV12-3/TRBV12-4	NA	TRBD2	TRBJ2-7	TGTGCCAGCAGGGGAGCGGGAACGGGAGAGCAGTACTTC	CASRGAGTGEQYF
TRBV10-3	NA	TRBD2	TRBJ2-1	TGTGCCACTGGGCCCTTGCTAGCGGACAACAATGAGCAGTTCTTC	CATGPLLADNNEQFF
TRBV7-9	NA	TRBD2	TRBJ2-3	TGTGCCAGCAGCCATCAGTGGGCGGGAGTAGCCCCGGCAGATACGCAGTATTTT	CASSHQWAGVAPADTQYF
TRBV12-3/TRBV12-4	NA	NA	TRBJ1-2	TGTGCCAGCAGTCTGACACCTAACTATGGCTACACCTTC	CASSLTPNYGYTF
TRBV7-9	NA	NA	TRBJ1-1	TGTGCCAGCAGCCTCCCCGGGATCGGAGTCACTGAAGCTTTCTTT	CASSLPGIGVTEAFF
TRBV7-2	NA	NA	TRBJ1-2	TGTGCCAGCAGCCCCGCGGGCCCAGGTGTGAGCTACACCTTC	CASSPAGPGVSYTF
TRBV7-8	few	NA	TRBJ2-5	TGTGCCAGCAGCTCGAAAGGGGGAGCGACGCAAGAGACCCAGTACTTC	CASSSKGGATQETQYF
TRBV7-6	NA	TRBD1	TRBJ1-1	TGTGCCAGCAGCCCCAGGGGGATACAGGACACTGAAGCTTTCTTT	CASSPRGIQDTEAFF
TRBV25-1	NA	NA	TRBJ2-1	TGTGCCAGCAGTGAAAAAAAGGCGCGTAGCGATGAGCAGTTCTTC	CASSEKKARSDEQFF
TRBV7-9	NA	TRBD2	TRBJ2-1	TGTGCCAGCAGCTTTAGCGGGGGGGGCTCCTACAATGAGCAGTTCTTC	CASSFSGGGSYNEQFF
TRBV30	NA	TRBD1	TRBJ1-6	TGTGCCTGGAGTGTAGGCGGAGGGGGCCATTCACCCCTCCACTTT	CAWSVGGGGHSPLHF
TRBV5-1	NA	NA	TRBJ2-3	TGCGCCAGCAGCCTGACACCACCACCGGATACGCAGTATTTT	CASSLTPPPDTQYF
TRBV14	NA	TRBD1	TRBJ2-1	TGTGCCAGCAGCCAAGGGACAGGGGGTTACAATGAGCAGTTCTTC	CASSQGTGGYNEQFF
TRBV24-1	once	NA	TRBJ2-4	TGTGCCACCAGTGACATAGCCAAAAACATTCAGTACTTC	CATSDIAKNIQYF
TRBV19	NA	NA	TRBJ1-6	TGTGCCAGTAGTATAGCAGGGGTAGATTCACCCCTCCACTTT	CASSIAGVDSPLHF
TRBV6-5	NA	NA	TRBJ2-2	TGTGCCAGCAGTCGTAGTGCTGCCGGGGAGCTGTTTTTT	CASSRSAAGELFF
TRBV2	many	NA	TRBJ2-7	TGTGCCATGTCAGACAGAATCGACGAGCAGTACTTC	CAMSDRIDEQYF
TRBV4-3	NA	TRBD1	TRBJ2-2	TGCGCCAGCAGCCCCTCGGGACAGGTGAACACCGGGGAGCTGTTTTTT	CASSPSGQVNTGELFF
TRBV6-2/TRBV6-3	NA	TRBD2	TRBJ2-3	TGTGCCAGCAGTCGCGGGACTAGCGGGAGGAGACGGGATACGCAGTATTTT	CASSRGTSGRRRDTQYF
TRBV2	NA	TRBD1	TRBJ2-7	TGTGCCAGCAGTGTTGACAGGGGTAGCTCCTACGAGCAGTACTTC	CASSVDRGSSYEQYF
TRBV19	NA	TRBD2	TRBJ2-6	TGTGCCAGTAGTACTCGGGGGGCTGGGGCCAACGTCCTGACTTTC	CASSTRGAGANVLTF
TRBV30	NA	TRBD1	TRBJ1-3	TGTGCCTGGAGTGTACGGACAGGGGCGGCTGGAAACACCATATATTTT	CAWSVRTGAAGNTIYF
TRBV18	NA	NA	TRBJ1-4	TGTGCCAGCTCACCCAACGCGGGGGGCGATGAAAAACTGTTTTTT	CASSPNAGGDEKLFF
TRBV24-1	NA	NA	TRBJ1-1	TGTGCCACCAGTGATTTGGGGGGGACGAGGGCTTTCTTT	CATSDLGGTRAFF
TRBV24-1	once	NA	TRBJ2-3	TGTGCCACCAGTGACCAAAAAAGCCTGGATACGCAGTATTTT	CATSDQKSLDTQYF
TRBV5-1	NA	TRBD2	TRBJ2-3	TGCGCCAGCAGCTTACTCACTAGCGGCACAGATACGCAGTATTTT	CASSLLTSGTDTQYF
TRBV6-5	NA	NA	TRBJ1-2	TGTGCCAGCAGCTCCCGCCGGACAACGAACTATGGCTACACCTTC	CASSSRRTTNYGYTF
TRBV5-1	NA	TRBD2	TRBJ2-1	TGCGCCAGCAGCTTGTCTAGCGGGAGGGAGTTTTACAATGAGCAGTTCTTC	CASSLSSGREFYNEQFF
TRBV2	NA	NA	TRBJ2-2	TGTGCCAGCAGTGTGGAGGGCAACGCGAACACCGGGGAGCTGTTTTTT	CASSVEGNANTGELFF
TRBV19	NA	NA	TRBJ2-6	TGTGCCAGTAGCCTGGGAGCCTCTGGGGCCAACGTCCTGACTTTC	CASSLGASGANVLTF
TRBV19	few	NA	TRBJ1-5	TGTGCCACCCAGCGGGAAGTCGGGGGCGCGTGGAGCAATCAGCCCCAGCATTTT	CATQREVGGAWSNQPQHF
TRBV30	NA	TRBD1	TRBJ2-7	TGTGCCTGGAGTCGCGGGGACAGGGACTTTTACGAGCAGTACTTC	CAWSRGDRDFYEQYF
TRBV6-5	few	NA	TRBJ1-2	TGTGCCAGCAGTCCAAATCAGGGCTCTCTGGGTGGCTACACCTTC	CASSPNQGSLGGYTF
TRBV5-1	NA	TRBD2	TRBJ2-7	TGCGCCAGCAGCTTGGCCCCTGGGACTAGCGGGAGGTACGAGCAGTACTTC	CASSLAPGTSGRYEQYF
TRBV28	few	NA	TRBJ1-2	TGTGCCAGCAGTTCCCTGAGGATGGGTTATGGCTACACCTTC	CASSSLRMGYGYTF
TRBV2	NA	TRBD1	TRBJ2-7	TGTGCCAGCAGTGAAGTTACAGGGGGAGAGCAGTACTTC	CASSEVTGGEQYF
TRBV12-3/TRBV12-4	NA	NA	TRBJ2-7	TGTGCCAGCAGTTTCAAGAGGTCCTACGAGCAGTACTTC	CASSFKRSYEQYF
TRBV6-5	once	TRBD2	TRBJ2-7	TGTGCCAGCAGCGCCGGGACTACCCACTACGAGCAGTACTTC	CASSAGTTHYEQYF
TRBV3-1/TRBV3-2	NA	TRBD1	TRBJ1-5	TGTGCCAGCAGCCAAGAGGAAGGGGGCCCTAATCAGCCCCAGCATTTT	CASSQEEGGPNQPQHF
TRBV24-1	few	NA	TRBJ2-7	TGTGCCACCAGTGCGGGTTACGAGCAGTACTTC	CATSAGYEQYF
TRBV5-4	NA	NA	TRBJ2-5	TGTGCCAGCAGCCGAACTAGAGAAGAGACCCAGTACTTC	CASSRTREETQYF
TRBV2	few	TRBD2	TRBJ2-3	TGTGCCAGCAGTGAAGGGCTAGCGGGAGGCACAGATACGCAGTATTTT	CASSEGLAGGTDTQYF
TRBV10-3	few	NA	TRBJ2-7	TGTGCCGTCACACCAGGAGGGGCCTACGAGCAGTACTTC	CAVTPGGAYEQYF